This T cell receptor beta chain came from a study of blood T cell repertoires in COVID-19. Study context: COVID-19 samples from acute and convalescent phases originated in the United States, Italy and Spain. T cells, B-cell-depleted T cells, or PBMCs provided the cDNA or gDNA that served as material.

Per the study methods: Nucleated cell counts were estimated from reference gene primer amplification. Sequencing used immunoSEQ multiplex PCR; TCRdb keeps in-frame clones, though not all of them. Clone size and V and J calls were adopted from that table, with D and trimming inferred from the DNA. This table has about 500,000 clones, less than 90% appearing once. Specimen: peripheral blood. The source is a woman between 45 and 60 years old with COVID-19, enrolled during active disease.

This CDR3 is CASSPGQGASEQYF. Here the CDR3 DNA reads TGTGCCAGTAGTCCAGGACAGGGGGCCTCCGAGCAGTACTTC. This sequence joins TRBV19 and TRBJ2-7; 11 nucleotides match TRBD1. With 5 bases clipped from V and 6 bases from J, the junction kept 6 bases outside the gene matches. The CDR3 length is 14 residues. Germline CDR1 LNHDA, CDR2 SQIVND (reference sequence). Based on the CDR3 plus reference TRBV19 and TRBJ2-7, the full variable domain is DGGITQSPKYLFRKEGQNVTLSCEQNLNHDAMYWYRQDPGQGLRLIYYSQIVNDFQKGDIAEGYSVSREKKESFPLTVTSAQKNPTAFYLCASSPGQGASEQYFGPGTRLTVT.